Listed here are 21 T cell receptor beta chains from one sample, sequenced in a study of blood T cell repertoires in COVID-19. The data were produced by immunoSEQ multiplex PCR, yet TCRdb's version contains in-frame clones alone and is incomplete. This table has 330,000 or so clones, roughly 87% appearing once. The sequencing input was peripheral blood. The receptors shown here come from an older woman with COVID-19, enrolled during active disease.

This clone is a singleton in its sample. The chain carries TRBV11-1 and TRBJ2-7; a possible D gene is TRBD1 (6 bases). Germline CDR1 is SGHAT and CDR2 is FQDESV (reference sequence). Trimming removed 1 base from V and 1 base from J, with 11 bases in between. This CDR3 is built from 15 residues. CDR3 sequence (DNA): TGTGCCAGCAGCTTAGGGGGGCTAGCTTCCTACGAGCAGTACTTC. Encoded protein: CASSLGGLASYEQYF.

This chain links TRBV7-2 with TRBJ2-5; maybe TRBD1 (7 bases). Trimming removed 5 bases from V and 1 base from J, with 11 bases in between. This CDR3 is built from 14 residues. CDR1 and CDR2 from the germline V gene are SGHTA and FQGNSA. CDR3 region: CASSRGTAQETQYF. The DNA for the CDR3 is TGTGCCAGCAGCCGGGGGACAGCCCAAGAGACCCAGTACTTC.

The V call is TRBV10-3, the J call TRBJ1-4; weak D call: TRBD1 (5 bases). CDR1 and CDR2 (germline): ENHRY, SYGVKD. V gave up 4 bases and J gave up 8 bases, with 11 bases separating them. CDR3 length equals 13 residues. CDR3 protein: CAISGGPGEKLFF. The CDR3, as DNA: TGTGCCATCAGTGGGGGCCCCGGCGAAAAACTGTTTTTT.

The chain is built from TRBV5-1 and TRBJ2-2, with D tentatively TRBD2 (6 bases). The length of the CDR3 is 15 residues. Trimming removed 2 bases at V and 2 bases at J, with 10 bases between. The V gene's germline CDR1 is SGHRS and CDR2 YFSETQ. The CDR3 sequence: CASSFGGPNTGELFF. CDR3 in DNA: TGCGCCAGCAGCTTCGGGGGTCCCAACACCGGGGAGCTGTTTTTT.

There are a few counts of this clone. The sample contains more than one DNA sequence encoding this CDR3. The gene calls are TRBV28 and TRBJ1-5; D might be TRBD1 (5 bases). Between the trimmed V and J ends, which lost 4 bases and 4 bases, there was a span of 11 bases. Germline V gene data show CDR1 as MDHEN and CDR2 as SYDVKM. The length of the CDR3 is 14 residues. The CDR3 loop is CASSSGGSNQPQHF. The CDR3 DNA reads TGTGCCAGCAGTTCCGGGGGGTCGAATCAGCCCCAGCATTTT.

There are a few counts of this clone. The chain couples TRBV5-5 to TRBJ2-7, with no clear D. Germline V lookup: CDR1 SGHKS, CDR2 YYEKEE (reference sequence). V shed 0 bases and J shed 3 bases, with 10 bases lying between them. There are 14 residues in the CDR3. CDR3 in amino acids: CASSLVFGHYEQYF. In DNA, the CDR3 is TGTGCCAGCAGCTTGGTTTTTGGGCACTACGAGCAGTACTTC.

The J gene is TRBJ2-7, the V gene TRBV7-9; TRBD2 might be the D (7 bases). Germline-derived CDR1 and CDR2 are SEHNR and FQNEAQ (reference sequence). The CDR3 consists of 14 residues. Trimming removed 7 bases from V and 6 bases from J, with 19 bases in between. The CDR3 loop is CASTERQGRAEQYF. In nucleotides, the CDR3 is TGTGCCAGCACAGAGAGGCAGGGGAGGGCCGAGCAGTACTTC. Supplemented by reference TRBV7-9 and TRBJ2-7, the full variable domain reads DTGVSQNPRHKITKRGQNVTFRCDPISEHNRLYWYRQTLGQGPEFLTYFQNEAQLEKSRLLSDRFSAERPKGSFSTLEIQRTEQGDSAMYLCASTERQGRAEQYFGPGTRLTVT.

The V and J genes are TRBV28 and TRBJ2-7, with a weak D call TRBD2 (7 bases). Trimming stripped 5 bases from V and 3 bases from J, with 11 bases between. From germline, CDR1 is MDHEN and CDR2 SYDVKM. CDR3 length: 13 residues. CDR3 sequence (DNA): TGTGCCAGCAGTCCGGGGGGCCGCTACGAGCAGTACTTC. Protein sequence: CASSPGGRYEQYF.

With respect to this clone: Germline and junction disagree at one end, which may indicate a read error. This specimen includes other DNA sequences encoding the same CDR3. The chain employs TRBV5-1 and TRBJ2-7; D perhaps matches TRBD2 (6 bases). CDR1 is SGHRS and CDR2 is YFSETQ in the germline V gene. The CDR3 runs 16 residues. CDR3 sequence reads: CASRSGGRTTSYEQYF. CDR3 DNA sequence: TGTGCCAGCAGGTCTGGGGGAAGGACTACCTCCTACGAGCAGTACTTC.

The CDR3 DNA reads as TGTGCCAGCAGCCCGTTCATGAGCTATGGCTACACCTTC. This sequence encodes CASSPFMSYGYTF. The chain links TRBV28 to TRBJ1-2; no definite D call. Trimming took off 6 bases at V and 4 bases at J, with 12 bases between the two ends. CDR3 length: 13 amino acids. Per germline, CDR1 MDHEN and CDR2 SYDVKM.

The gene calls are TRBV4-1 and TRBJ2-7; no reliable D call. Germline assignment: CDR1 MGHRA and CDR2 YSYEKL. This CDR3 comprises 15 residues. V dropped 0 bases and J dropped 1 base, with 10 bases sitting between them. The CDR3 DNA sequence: TGCGCCAGCAGCCAAGAACACAGCCGATCCTACGAGCAGTACTTC. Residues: CASSQEHSRSYEQYF.

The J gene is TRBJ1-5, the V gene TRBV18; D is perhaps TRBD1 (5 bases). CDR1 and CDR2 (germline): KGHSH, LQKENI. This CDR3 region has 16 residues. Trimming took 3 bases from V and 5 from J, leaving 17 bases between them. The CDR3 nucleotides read TGTGCCAGCTCACCGATTTCCAGGGCGAATGATCAGCCCCAGCATTTT. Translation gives CASSPISRANDQPQHF.

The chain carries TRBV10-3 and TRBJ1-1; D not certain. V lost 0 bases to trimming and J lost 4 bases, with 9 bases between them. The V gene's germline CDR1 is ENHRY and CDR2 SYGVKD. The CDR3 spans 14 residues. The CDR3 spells CAISESVVSTEAFF. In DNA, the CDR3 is TGTGCCATCAGTGAGTCGGTTGTCAGCACTGAAGCTTTCTTT.

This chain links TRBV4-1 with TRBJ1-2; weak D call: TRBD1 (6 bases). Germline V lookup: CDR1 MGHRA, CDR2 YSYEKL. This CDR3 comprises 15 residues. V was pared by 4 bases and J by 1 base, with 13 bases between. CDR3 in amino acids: CASSPGRTVNYGYTF. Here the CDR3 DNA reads TGCGCCAGCAGCCCAGGCAGGACAGTTAACTATGGCTACACCTTC.

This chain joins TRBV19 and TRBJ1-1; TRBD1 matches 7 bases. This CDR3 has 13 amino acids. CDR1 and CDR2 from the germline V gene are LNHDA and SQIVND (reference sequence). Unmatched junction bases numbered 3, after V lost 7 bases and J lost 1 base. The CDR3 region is CASTGQRNTEAFF. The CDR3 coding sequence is TGTGCCAGTACGGGACAGCGGAACACTGAAGCTTTCTTT.

The CDR3 spells CASSFSPGLRLNTEAFF. The DNA for the CDR3 is TGCGCCAGCAGCTTCAGTCCAGGTTTGAGATTGAACACTGAAGCTTTCTTT. The gene calls are TRBV5-1 and TRBJ1-1; D ambiguous. Trimming cost V 2 bases and J 0 bases, with 17 bases left between them. Germline V gene sequence: CDR1 SGHRS, CDR2 YFSETQ. This CDR3 is built from 17 residues.

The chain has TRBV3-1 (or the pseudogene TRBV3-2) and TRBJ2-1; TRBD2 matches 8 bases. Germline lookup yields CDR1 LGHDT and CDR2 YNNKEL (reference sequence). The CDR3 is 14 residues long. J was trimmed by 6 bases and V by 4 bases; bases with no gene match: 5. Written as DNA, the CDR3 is TGTGCCAGCAGCCCGGGGGGGGCTATCAATGAGCAGTTCTTC. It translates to CASSPGGAINEQFF.

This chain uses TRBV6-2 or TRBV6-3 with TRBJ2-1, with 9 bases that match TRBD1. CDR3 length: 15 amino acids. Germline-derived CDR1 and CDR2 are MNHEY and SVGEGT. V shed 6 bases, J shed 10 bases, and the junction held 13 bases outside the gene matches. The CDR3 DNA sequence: TGTGCCAGCAGCCGGACAGGGGCGACGGATAGAGAGCAGTTCTTC. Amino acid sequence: CASSRTGATDREQFF.

The CDR3 spells CASSYGGTFSGNTIYF. The CDR3 DNA reads TGTGCCAGCAGTTACGGAGGGACGTTCTCTGGAAACACCATATATTTT. The J gene is TRBJ1-3, the V gene TRBV6-5; maybe TRBD1 (5 bases). This CDR3 comprises 16 residues. CDR1 is MNHEY, CDR2 SVGAGI, per germline. V lost 2 bases and J 0 bases, leaving 11 bases between the germline ends.

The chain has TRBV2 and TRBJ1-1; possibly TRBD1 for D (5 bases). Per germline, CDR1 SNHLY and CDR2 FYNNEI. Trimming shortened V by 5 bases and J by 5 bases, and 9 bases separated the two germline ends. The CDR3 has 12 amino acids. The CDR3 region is CASSSGLTEAFF. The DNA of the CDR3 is TGTGCCAGCAGTTCAGGGTTGACTGAAGCTTTCTTT.

The CDR3 reads CASSPPSAGQGSYEQYF. In DNA, the CDR3 is TGTGCCAGCTCACCACCGTCCGCGGGACAGGGGTCCTACGAGCAGTACTTC. The V call is TRBV18, the J call TRBJ2-7; TRBD1 matches at 10 bases. With 0 bases clipped from V and 1 base from J, the junction kept 6 bases outside the gene matches. Germline V gene lookup returns CDR1 KGHSH and CDR2 LQKENI. This CDR3 comprises 17 residues.